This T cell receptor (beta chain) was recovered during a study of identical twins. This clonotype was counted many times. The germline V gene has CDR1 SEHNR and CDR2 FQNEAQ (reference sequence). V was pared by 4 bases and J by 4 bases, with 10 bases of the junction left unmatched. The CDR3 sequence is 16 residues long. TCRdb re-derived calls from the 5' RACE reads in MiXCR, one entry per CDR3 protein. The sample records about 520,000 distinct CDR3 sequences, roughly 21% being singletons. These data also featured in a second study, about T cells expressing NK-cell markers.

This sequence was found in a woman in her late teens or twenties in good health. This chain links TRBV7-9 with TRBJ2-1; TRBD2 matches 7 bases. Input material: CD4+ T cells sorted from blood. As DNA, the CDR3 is TGTGCCAGCAGCTCCGGAGGGGCGGGAGTGTACAATGAGCAGTTCTTC. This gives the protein CASSSGGAGVYNEQFF.